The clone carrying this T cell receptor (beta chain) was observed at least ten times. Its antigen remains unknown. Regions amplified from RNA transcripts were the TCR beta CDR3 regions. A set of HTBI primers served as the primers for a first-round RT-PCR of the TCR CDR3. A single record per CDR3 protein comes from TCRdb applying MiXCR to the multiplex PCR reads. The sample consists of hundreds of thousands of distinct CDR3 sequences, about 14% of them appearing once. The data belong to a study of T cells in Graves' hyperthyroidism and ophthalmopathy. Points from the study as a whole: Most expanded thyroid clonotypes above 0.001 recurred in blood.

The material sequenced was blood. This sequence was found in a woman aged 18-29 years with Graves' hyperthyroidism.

The CDR3 sequence is CASSEGIGELFF. The CDR3 DNA reads TGTGCCAGCAGCGAGGGTATCGGGGAGCTGTTTTTT. This rearrangement joins TRBV3-1 to TRBJ2-2; TRBD2 is a possible D gene (5 bases). The CDR3 has 12 amino acids. The germline CDR1 and CDR2 sequences are LGHDT and YNNKEL (reference sequence). V was pared by 5 bases and J by 7 bases, with 8 bases between.